Presented here are 8 T cell receptor beta chains from one specimen sequenced in a study of shared clonotypes between healthy human individuals. Repertoires were generated with immunoSEQ multiplex PCR, while TCRdb's copy carries only in-frame clones and drops some. This sample carries approximately 2,200,000 clones, approximately 94% of them seen once, and the ten largest clones take 1.5% to 2%. Naive CD8 populations comprised CD45RO-negative cells positively selected for CCR7, excluding terminally differentiated effector memory CD45RA+ cells. Input material: naive CD8+ T cells from PBMCs. Receptors originate from a man aged 18 to 30 in good health. Some clones in this sample may be carry-over from other donors' samples.

The chain joins TRBV7-9 to TRBJ1-2; D is unclear. CDR1 is SEHNR, CDR2 FQNEAQ, per germline (reference sequence). The CDR3 covers 15 residues. V was cut by 6 bases and J by 0 bases, with 14 bases left in between. The CDR3 bases are TGTGCCAGCAGTTTTAATGCAGGTCCTAACTATGGCTACACCTTC. It specifies CASSFNAGPNYGYTF.

A remark on this clone: This sample also contains other DNA sequences that code for the same CDR3. The genes are TRBV9 and TRBJ2-5; TRBD1 matches 11 bases. J was trimmed by 5 bases and V by 3 bases; bases with no gene match: 3. CDR1 and CDR2 from the germline V gene are SGDLS and YYNGEE. This CDR3 is built from 14 residues. The chain's CDR3 is CASSGTGGRETQYF. The CDR3 DNA is TGTGCCAGCAGCGGGACAGGGGGCAGGGAGACCCAGTACTTC. Filled out from reference TRBV9 and TRBJ2-5, the complete variable domain reads DSGVTQTPKHLITATGQRVTLRCSPRSGDLSVYWYQQSLDQGLQFLIQYYNGEERAKGNILERFSAQQFPDLHSELNLSSLELGDSALYFCASSGTGGRETQYFGPGTRLLVL.

The chain's CDR3 is CASSSGTQDNEQFF. The CDR3 DNA is TGTGCCAGCAGTTCCGGGACGCAAGACAATGAGCAGTTCTTC. This chain connects TRBV28 to TRBJ2-1; D assignment may be TRBD1 or TRBD2 (5 bases each). V was clipped by 4 bases and J by 5 bases, with 12 bases between them. This CDR3 is 14 amino acids long. Germline CDR1 is MDHEN and CDR2 is SYDVKM.

The chain has TRBV6-1 and TRBJ2-7, with 8 positions matching TRBD1. The V gene end was trimmed by 0 bases and the J gene end by 3 bases; junction bases not matched to a gene: 7. CDR1 and CDR2 (germline): MNHNS, SASEGT. There are 16 residues in the CDR3. The CDR3, as DNA: TGTGCCAGCAGTGAAGCCCTGACTGGGACAGGCTACGAGCAGTACTTC. Protein sequence: CASSEALTGTGYEQYF.

About this clone: Within the sample, other DNA sequences also encode this same CDR3. The chain is built from TRBV27 and TRBJ2-7, with D perhaps TRBD2 (5 bases). Germline V gene lookup returns CDR1 MNHEY and CDR2 SMNVEV (reference sequence). The CDR3 is made up of 13 amino acids. The ends were cut back, 3 bases at V and 2 bases at J, with 8 bases in the middle. The CDR3 region is CASSFGETYEQYF. The CDR3 DNA follows: TGTGCCAGCAGTTTCGGGGAAACCTACGAGCAGTACTTC.

This chain connects TRBV27 to TRBJ2-2; 8 bases are shared with TRBD1. The trim removed 4 bases at V and 6 bases at J, leaving 7 bases unmatched. The CDR3 has 15 amino acids. Germline V gives CDR1 MNHEY, CDR2 SMNVEV (reference sequence). In DNA form, the CDR3 reads TGTGCCAGCAGTTGGCAGGGGGCTAATGCCGGGGAGCTGTTTTTT. The encoded protein is CASSWQGANAGELFF.

As concerns this clone: Other DNA sequences from this sample encode an identical CDR3 as well. The CDR3 here is CASSRGAGELFF. The CDR3 nucleotides are TGTGCCAGCAGCAGGGGAGCCGGGGAGCTGTTTTTT. The V call is TRBV27, the J call TRBJ2-2; tentative D call: TRBD1 (6 bases). The CDR3 is 12 amino acids. Germline loops: CDR1 MNHEY, CDR2 SMNVEV (reference sequence). With 6 bases removed from V and 6 bases from J, the gap between germline ends came to 8 bases.

In this sample, this clone turned up a few times. In the same sample, other DNA sequences code for this CDR3. This chain connects TRBV7-9 to TRBJ1-1; D call uncertain. Germline V gene lookup returns CDR1 SEHNR and CDR2 FQNEAQ (reference sequence). This CDR3 is 11 amino acids long. Trimming left V 0 bases short and J 8 bases short, with 4 bases between. Written as DNA, the CDR3 is TGTGCCAGCAGCTTAGCCAGGGAAGCTTTCTTT. Encoded protein: CASSLAREAFF.